The source of this T cell receptor (beta chain) is a study of PD-1 blockade in classical Hodgkin lymphoma. Study-wide findings and caveats: Exclusion was applied to patients who started nivolumab under 1 year after ASCT. Diversity similar to that of newly diagnosed patients was seen at baseline in complete responders.

Of note for this clone: Its antigen is unidentified.

Time point here: cycle 4 day 1 (C4D1), after less than 7 weeks of nivolumab. Every single patient, without exception, relapsed after autologous stem cell transplantation, and brentuximab vedotin exposure varied. Measured with immunoSEQ multiplex PCR; TCRdb has only the in-frame clones, and not every one. The sample yields 96,000 or so clones, under 95% seen once. The sample here was peripheral blood mononuclear cells (PBMCs), taken before the fourth cycle of nivolumab. The receptor was isolated from a human donor with classical Hodgkin lymphoma.

The CDR3 nucleotides read TGTGCCAGCAGTTTCCACGGACAGGTCACTGAAGCTTTCTTT. It encodes CASSFHGQVTEAFF. V gene TRBV28 combines with J gene TRBJ1-1; 7 bases align to TRBD1. Trimming at V came to 3 bases and at J to 4 bases, leaving 5 bases not matched to a gene. The length of the CDR3 is 14 residues. Germline V lookup: CDR1 MDHEN, CDR2 SYDVKM. The whole variable domain, filled in from reference TRBV28 and TRBJ1-1, reads DVKVTQSSRYLVKRTGEKVFLECVQDMDHENMFWYRQDPGLGLRLIYFSYDVKMKEKGDIPEGYSVSREKKERFSLILESASTNQTSMYLCASSFHGQVTEAFFGQGTRLTVV.